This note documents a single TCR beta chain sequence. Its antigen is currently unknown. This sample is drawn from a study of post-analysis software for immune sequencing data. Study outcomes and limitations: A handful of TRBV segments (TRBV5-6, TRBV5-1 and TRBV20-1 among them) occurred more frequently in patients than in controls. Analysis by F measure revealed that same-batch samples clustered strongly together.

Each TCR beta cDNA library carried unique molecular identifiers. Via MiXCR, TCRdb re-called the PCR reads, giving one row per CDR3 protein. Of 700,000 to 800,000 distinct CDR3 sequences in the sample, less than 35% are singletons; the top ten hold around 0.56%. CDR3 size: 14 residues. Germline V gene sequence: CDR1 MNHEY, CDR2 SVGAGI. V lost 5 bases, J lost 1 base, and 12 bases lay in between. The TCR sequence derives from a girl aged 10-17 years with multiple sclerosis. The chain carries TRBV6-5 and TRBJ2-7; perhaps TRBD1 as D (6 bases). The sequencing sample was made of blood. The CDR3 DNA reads TGTGCCAGCAGTCCCCCGGACAGATCCTACGAGCAGTACTTC. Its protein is CASSPPDRSYEQYF.